The TCR beta chain under discussion was sequenced for a study of quantifying T cell responses using KT2 cells. In the study overall: Reverse transcription used primers in the TCR alpha and beta constant regions.

The V end was cut by 5 bases, the J end by 4 bases, with 15 bases between. The V gene's germline CDR1 is SEHNR and CDR2 FQNEAQ (reference sequence). The CDR3 runs 15 residues. Each cDNA got a UMI-containing oligo ligated at its 3' end. The first PCR ran roughly 4 cycles with an equimolar RC1.1 and RC1.2 beta primer mix. TCRdb recomputed calls from the UMI-ligation and nested PCR reads with MiXCR, one row per CDR3 protein. This table has approximately 50,000 distinct CDR3 sequences, more than 9% appearing once. In its sample, this clonotype was seen many times. The sample was PBMCs spiked with cells of the T cell clone KT2. This clonotype originated in a human donor. The chain is built from TRBV7-9 and TRBJ1-5; D might be TRBD1 (5 bases). The DNA for the CDR3 is TGTGCCAGCAGCCCCCCGGGACCCGGTAATCAGCCCCAGCATTTT. This gives the protein CASSPPGPGNQPQHF.